Following are 10 T cell receptor beta chains from one sample sequenced in a study of shared clonotypes between healthy human individuals. Cells designated naive CD8 were CD45RO-negative and were positively selected for CCR7, with terminally differentiated effector memory CD45RA+ cells excluded. Produced via immunoSEQ multiplex PCR; TCRdb's table is partial and in-frame only. The sample lists about 2,200,000 clones, under 95% occurring once. Input material: naive CD8+ T cells from PBMCs. All receptors come from a man younger than 30 in good health. Some clones in this sample may be carry-over from other donors' samples.

The chain uses TRBV6-4 and TRBJ2-7; tentative D call: TRBD1 (5 bases). This CDR3 has 13 amino acids. Germline V gene lookup returns CDR1 MRHNA and CDR2 SNTAGT. The V end lost 8 bases, the J end lost 3 bases, and 14 bases lay between the germline ends. The CDR3 region has the DNA TGTGCCAGCCGGAAGGGGATACGCTACGAGCAGTACTTC. Protein: CASRKGIRYEQYF.

The V call is TRBV6-1, the J call TRBJ1-5; D perhaps matches TRBD1 (5 bases). Germline CDR1 MNHNS, CDR2 SASEGT. The V and J ends lost 4 bases and 0 bases respectively, with 13 bases between them. This CDR3 has 16 amino acids. The chain's CDR3 is CASSGGTFDSNQPQHF. The DNA of the CDR3 is TGTGCCAGCAGTGGAGGGACGTTTGATAGCAATCAGCCCCAGCATTTT.

V and J are TRBV6-4 and TRBJ1-2, with D perhaps TRBD1 (6 bases). The V gene's germline CDR1 is MRHNA and CDR2 SNTAGT. V lost 7 bases to trimming and J lost 6 bases, with 21 bases between them. CDR3 size: 15 residues. The CDR3 loop is CASNISGARLDGYTF. The DNA for the CDR3 is TGTGCCAGCAATATTTCGGGGGCGCGGTTAGATGGCTACACCTTC.

The chain carries TRBV19 and TRBJ1-3; TRBD1 aligns across 7 bases. CDR3 length: 20 residues. Germline CDR1 is LNHDA and CDR2 is SQIVND (reference sequence). The V and J ends lost 6 bases and 0 bases, in that order; junction bases with no gene match: 20. The CDR3 nucleotides read TGTGCCAGTAGCAAAAAACCGGGACAGATGCATTGGAACTCTGGAAACACCATATATTTT. This encodes CASSKKPGQMHWNSGNTIYF.

The chain links TRBV2 to TRBJ1-4; unclear D gene. Germline CDR1 reads SNHLY; CDR2 reads FYNNEI. CDR3 length equals 16 residues. The germline V and J ends were trimmed by 2 bases and 0 bases, with 10 bases remaining between them. CDR3 sequence: CASSELAAATNEKLFF. Written as DNA, the CDR3 is TGTGCCAGCAGTGAACTGGCCGCTGCAACTAATGAAAAACTGTTTTTT.

The chain employs TRBV4-1 and TRBJ1-1, with TRBD1 as a possible D gene (6 bases). The CDR3 loop spans 16 amino acids. Trimming cost V 0 bases and J 4 bases, with 15 bases left between them. From germline, CDR1 is MGHRA and CDR2 YSYEKL. The CDR3 nucleotides read TGCGCCAGCAGCCAAGATTTTCGGGGGGCGGGCACTGAAGCTTTCTTT. Its translation: CASSQDFRGAGTEAFF.

The V call is TRBV28, the J call TRBJ1-1; perhaps TRBD1 as D (6 bases). Germline values: CDR1 MDHEN, CDR2 SYDVKM. V was pared by 3 bases and J by 7 bases, with 12 bases between. The CDR3 is 13 residues long. The CDR3 protein is CASSFGGLIEAFF. In nucleotides, the CDR3 is TGTGCCAGCAGTTTCGGGGGGCTTATTGAAGCTTTCTTT.

This sequence joins TRBV10-1 and TRBJ2-7; no definite D call. CDR1 is WNHNN, CDR2 SYGVQD, per germline (reference sequence). This CDR3 is 14 amino acids long. V shed 1 base and J shed 3 bases, with 10 bases lying between them. The CDR3, as DNA: TGCGCCAGCAGTGAGTGGCGGAGATACTACGAGCAGTACTTC. This translates into CASSEWRRYYEQYF.

This chain joins TRBV6-5 and TRBJ1-2; 7 bases map to TRBD1. The CDR3 has 16 residues. CDR1 is MNHEY, CDR2 SVGAGI, per germline. V gave up 3 bases and J gave up 5 bases; unmatched junction bases: 12. The CDR3 region is CASSYGSGQDGYGYTF. In DNA form, the CDR3 reads TGTGCCAGCAGTTATGGATCTGGACAGGATGGATATGGCTACACCTTC.

The rearrangement joins TRBV10-2 to TRBJ2-2, with a possible D match to TRBD2 (7 bases). The germline V gene encodes CDR1 WSHSY and CDR2 SAAADI. There are 14 residues in the CDR3. The germline V and J ends were trimmed by 7 bases and 6 bases, with 15 bases remaining between them. Here the CDR3 DNA reads TGCGCCAGCAATGGGAGGGAGGGGGCCGGGGAGCTGTTTTTT. This gives the protein CASNGREGAGELFF.